The clone carrying this T cell receptor beta chain was observed a few times. The antigen remains undetermined. This sample was included in a study of blood T cells in healthy people across ages. Whole-study results and caveats: As age increased, TCR beta diversity per million T cells fell in a roughly linear fashion. The lack of PBMC sorting stopped any conclusive naive versus antigen-experienced comparison. Versus aged donors, long-lived donors had higher diversity and more naive CD4+ cells.

Looked up from germline, CDR1 is SGHKS and CDR2 is YYEKEE (reference sequence). Deletions cut 4 bases from V and 2 bases from J, with 16 bases between. This CDR3 comprises 15 residues. Primers used in a second PCR of roughly 6 to 11 cycles were a sample-barcoded 5' primer and a J-beta primer mix. TCRdb processed the 5' RACE reads anew with MiXCR; each CDR3 protein has one entry. The sample lists 1.5 million to 2 million distinct CDR3 sequences; approximately 28% were seen once. This chain uses TRBV5-5 with TRBJ2-7; D gene ambiguous. The receptor was isolated from a woman aged 25 to 45 in good health. The material sequenced was blood. The CDR3 spells CASSLSWAATYEQYF. In nucleotides, the CDR3 is TGTGCCAGCAGCCTATCATGGGCAGCCACCTACGAGCAGTACTTC.